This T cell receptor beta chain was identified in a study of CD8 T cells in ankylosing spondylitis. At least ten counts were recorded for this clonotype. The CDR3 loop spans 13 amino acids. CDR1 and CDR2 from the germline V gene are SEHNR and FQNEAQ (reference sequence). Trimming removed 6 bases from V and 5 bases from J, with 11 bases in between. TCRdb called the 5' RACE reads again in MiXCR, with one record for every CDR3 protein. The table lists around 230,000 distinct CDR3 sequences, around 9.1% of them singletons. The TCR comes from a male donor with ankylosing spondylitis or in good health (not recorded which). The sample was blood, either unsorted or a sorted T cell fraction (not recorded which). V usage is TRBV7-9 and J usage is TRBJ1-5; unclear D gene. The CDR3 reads CASSLMGDQPQHF. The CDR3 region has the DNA TGTGCCAGCAGTCTCATGGGAGATCAGCCCCAGCATTTT.